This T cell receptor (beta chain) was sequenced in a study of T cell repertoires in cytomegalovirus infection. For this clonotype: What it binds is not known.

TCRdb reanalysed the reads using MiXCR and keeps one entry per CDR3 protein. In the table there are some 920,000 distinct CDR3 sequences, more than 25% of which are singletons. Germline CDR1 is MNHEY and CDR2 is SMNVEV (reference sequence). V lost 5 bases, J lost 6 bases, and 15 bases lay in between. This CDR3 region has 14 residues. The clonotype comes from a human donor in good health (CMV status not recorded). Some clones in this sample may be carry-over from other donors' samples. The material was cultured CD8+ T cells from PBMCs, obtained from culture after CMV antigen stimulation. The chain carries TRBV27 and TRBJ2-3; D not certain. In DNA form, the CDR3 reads TGTGCCAGCAGTCCCCAACCCTTCTCGGATACGCAGTATTTT. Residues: CASSPQPFSDTQYF.